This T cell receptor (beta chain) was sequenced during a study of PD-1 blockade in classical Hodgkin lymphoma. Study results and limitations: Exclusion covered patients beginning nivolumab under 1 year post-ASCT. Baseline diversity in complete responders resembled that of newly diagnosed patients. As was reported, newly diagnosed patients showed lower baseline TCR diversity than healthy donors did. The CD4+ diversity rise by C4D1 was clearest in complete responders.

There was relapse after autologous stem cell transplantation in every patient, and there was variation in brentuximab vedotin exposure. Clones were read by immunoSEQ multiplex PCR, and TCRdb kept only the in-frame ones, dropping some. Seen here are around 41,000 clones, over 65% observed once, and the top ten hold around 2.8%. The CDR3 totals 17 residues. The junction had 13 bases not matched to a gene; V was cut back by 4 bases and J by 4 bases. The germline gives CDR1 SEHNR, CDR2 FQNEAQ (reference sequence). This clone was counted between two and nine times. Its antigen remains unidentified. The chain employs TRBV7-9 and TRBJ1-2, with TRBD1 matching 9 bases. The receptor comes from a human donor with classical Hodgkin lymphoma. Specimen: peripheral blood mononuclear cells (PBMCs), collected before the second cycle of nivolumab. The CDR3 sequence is CASSSNRDREILYGYTF. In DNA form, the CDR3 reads TGTGCCAGCAGCTCAAACCGGGACAGGGAAATACTCTATGGCTACACCTTC.